The T cell receptor (beta chain) described here comes from a study of cytomegalovirus exposure and HLA in healthy donors. Donors likely had unrecorded immune exposures despite being nominally healthy when sampled. Study results and limitations: In a later analysis, an Asian-associated ancestry cluster reportedly showed fewer N-insertions than the roughly 710-donor mean.

J lost 6 bases, V lost 9 bases, and 7 bases had no gene match. Germline loops: CDR1 SNHLY, CDR2 FYNNEI. This CDR3 contains 13 residues. On this clone itself: Its antigen is not identified.

13 Jbeta primers and 60 Vbeta primers were used for the PCR. Repertoires were generated with immunoSEQ multiplex PCR, while TCRdb's copy carries only in-frame clones and drops some. The sample includes roughly 200,000 clones, approximately 80% of them seen just once. The chain is built from TRBV2 and TRBJ2-3, with 9 bases lining up with TRBD1. The specimen was PBMCs. The clonotype comes from a woman in her 30s in good health and CMV-seronegative. CDR3 in amino acids: CARTTGGADTQYF. CDR3 coding DNA: TGTGCCAGGACGACAGGGGGGGCCGATACGCAGTATTTT.